This TCR beta chain was identified in a study of technical replicates of blood from a few donors. V lost 4 bases to trimming and J lost 6 bases, with 16 bases between them. The germline CDR1 and CDR2 sequences are MNHEY and SVGAGI. The CDR3 contains 14 residues. TCRdb's table, derived via immunoSEQ multiplex PCR, lists solely in-frame clones and lacks some. The data show approximately 81,000 clones, about 81% seen once. This clone occurred once. This receptor was taken from a human donor in good health. Some clones in this sample may be carry-over from other donors' samples. V gene TRBV6-5 combines with J gene TRBJ2-7; D is possibly TRBD2 (6 bases). Source material: PBMCs. CDR3 sequence (DNA): TGTGCCAGCAGTTTCGGGACTCCCGGGGGCGAGCAGTACTTC. Translation gives CASSFGTPGGEQYF.